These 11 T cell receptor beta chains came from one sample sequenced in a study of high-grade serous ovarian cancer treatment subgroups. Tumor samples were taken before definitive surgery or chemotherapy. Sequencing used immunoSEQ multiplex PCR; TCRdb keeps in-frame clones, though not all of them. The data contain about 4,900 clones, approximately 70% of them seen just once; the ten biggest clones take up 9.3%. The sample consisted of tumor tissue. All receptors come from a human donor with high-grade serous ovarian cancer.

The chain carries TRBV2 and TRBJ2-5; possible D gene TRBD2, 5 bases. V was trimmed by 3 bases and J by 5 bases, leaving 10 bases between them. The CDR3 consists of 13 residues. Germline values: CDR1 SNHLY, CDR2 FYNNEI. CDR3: CASSDSGGETQYF. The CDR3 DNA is TGTGCCAGCAGTGACTCAGGCGGGGAGACCCAGTACTTC.

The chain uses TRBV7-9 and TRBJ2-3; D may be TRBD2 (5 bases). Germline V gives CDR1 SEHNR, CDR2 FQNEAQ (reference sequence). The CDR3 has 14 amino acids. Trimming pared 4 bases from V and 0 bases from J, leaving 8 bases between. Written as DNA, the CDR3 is TGTGCCAGCAGCTCCAGCGGAAGCACAGATACGCAGTATTTT. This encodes CASSSSGSTDTQYF.

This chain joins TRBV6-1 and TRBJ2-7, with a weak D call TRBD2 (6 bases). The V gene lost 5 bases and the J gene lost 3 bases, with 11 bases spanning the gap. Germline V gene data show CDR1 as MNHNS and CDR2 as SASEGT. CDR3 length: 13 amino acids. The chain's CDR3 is CASSYTSNYEQYF. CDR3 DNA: TGTGCCAGCAGTTATACTAGCAACTACGAGCAGTACTTC.

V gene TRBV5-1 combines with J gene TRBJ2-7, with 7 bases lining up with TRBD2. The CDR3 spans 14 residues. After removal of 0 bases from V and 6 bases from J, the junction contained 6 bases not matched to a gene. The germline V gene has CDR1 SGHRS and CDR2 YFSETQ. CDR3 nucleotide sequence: TGCGCCAGCAGCTTGGCCCGGGGGGTGGGCGAGCAGTACTTC. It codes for CASSLARGVGEQYF.

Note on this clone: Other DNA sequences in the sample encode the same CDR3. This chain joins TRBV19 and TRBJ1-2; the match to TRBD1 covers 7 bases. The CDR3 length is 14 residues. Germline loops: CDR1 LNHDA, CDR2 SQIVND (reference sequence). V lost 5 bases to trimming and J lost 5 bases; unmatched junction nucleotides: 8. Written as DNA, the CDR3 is TGTGCCAGTAGTCCCCTCGACAGGGTGTATGGCTACACCTTC. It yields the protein CASSPLDRVYGYTF. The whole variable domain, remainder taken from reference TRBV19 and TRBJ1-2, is DGGITQSPKYLFRKEGQNVTLSCEQNLNHDAMYWYRQDPGQGLRLIYYSQIVNDFQKGDIAEGYSVSREKKESFPLTVTSAQKNPTAFYLCASSPLDRVYGYTFGSGTRLTVV.

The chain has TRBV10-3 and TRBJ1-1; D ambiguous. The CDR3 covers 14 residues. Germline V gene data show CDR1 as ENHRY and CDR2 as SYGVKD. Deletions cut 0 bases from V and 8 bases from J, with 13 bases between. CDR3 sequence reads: CAISESAVPQEAFF. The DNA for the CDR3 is TGTGCCATCAGTGAGTCTGCGGTACCACAAGAAGCTTTCTTT.

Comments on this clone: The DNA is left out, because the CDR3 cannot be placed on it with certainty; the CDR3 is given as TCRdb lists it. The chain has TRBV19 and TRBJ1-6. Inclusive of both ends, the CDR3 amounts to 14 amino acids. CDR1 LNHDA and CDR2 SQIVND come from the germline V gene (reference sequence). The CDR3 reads CASSIVGLGSPLRF.

CDR3 sequence: CASSGDGSYEQYF. CDR3 nucleotide sequence: TGTGCCAGCAGTGGCGACGGCTCCTACGAGCAGTACTTC. The V and J genes are TRBV2 and TRBJ2-5; D remains ambiguous. The J call may not be correct, given that the DNA end is closer to TRBJ2-7. Germline-derived CDR1 and CDR2 are SNHLY and FYNNEI. The CDR3 contains 13 residues.

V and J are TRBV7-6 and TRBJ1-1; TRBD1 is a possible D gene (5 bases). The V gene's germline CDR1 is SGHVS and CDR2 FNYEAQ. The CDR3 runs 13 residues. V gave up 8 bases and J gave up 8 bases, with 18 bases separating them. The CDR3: CASSIDSDAEAFF. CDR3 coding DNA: TGTGCCAGCTCCATTGACAGCGACGCGGAAGCTTTCTTT.

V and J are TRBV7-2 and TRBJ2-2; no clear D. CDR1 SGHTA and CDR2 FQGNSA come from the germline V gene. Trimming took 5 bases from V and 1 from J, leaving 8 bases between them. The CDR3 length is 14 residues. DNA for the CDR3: TGTGCCAGCAGCAGAGACAAGAACACCGGGGAGCTGTTTTTT. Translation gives CASSRDKNTGELFF.

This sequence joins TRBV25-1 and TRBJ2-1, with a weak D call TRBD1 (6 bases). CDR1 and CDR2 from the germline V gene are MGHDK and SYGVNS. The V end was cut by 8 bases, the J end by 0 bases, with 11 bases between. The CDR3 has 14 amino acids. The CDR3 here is CASAGAYSYNEQFF. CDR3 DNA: TGTGCCAGCGCAGGGGCCTACTCCTACAATGAGCAGTTCTTC. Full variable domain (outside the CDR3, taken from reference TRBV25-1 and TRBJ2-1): EADIYQTPRYLVIGTGKKITLECSQTMGHDKMYWYQQDPGMELHLIHYSYGVNSTEKGDLSSESTVSRIRTEHFPLTLESARPSHTSQYLCASAGAYSYNEQFFGPGTRLTVL.